The clone carrying this TCR beta chain was detected only once. Its antigen is unknown. The data are from a study of CD8 T cells in ankylosing spondylitis. Germline V lookup: CDR1 SGHNT, CDR2 YENEEA. CDR3 length: 13 amino acids. The germline V and J ends were trimmed by 0 bases and 2 bases, with 4 bases remaining between them. By quantitative 5'-RACE with molecular barcodes, the TCR beta libraries were made. TCRdb re-called the 5' RACE reads with MiXCR, one entry per CDR3 protein. The repertoire holds fewer than 500,000 distinct CDR3 sequences, with roughly 26% as singletons. Study-wide results and limits: A TCR beta motif made of 7 to 9 highly homologous variants seemed typical of ankylosing spondylitis blood.

The source of this sequence is a male donor with ankylosing spondylitis. The chain recombines TRBV11-3 with TRBJ2-5; the D is unclear. The specimen was blood, either unsorted or a sorted T cell fraction (not recorded which). The CDR3 sequence is CASSLEEQETQYF. In DNA form, the CDR3 reads TGTGCCAGCAGCTTAGAAGAGCAAGAGACCCAGTACTTC.